This T cell receptor beta chain was obtained from a study of cytomegalovirus exposure and HLA in healthy donors. CDR1 is MNHEY, CDR2 SVGAGI, per germline. This CDR3 has 14 amino acids. Losses at the gene ends were 6 bases for V and 7 bases for J; bases not matched to a gene: 11. The study ran its PCR with 60 Vbeta and 13 Jbeta primers. In the original processing: As a later analysis found, there were around 86 million unique TCR beta chains, of which roughly 11 million were shared. Clones were read by immunoSEQ multiplex PCR, and TCRdb kept only the in-frame ones, dropping some. V and J calls and clone size come straight from that table; D and trimming were deduced from the DNA. The profile covers about 160,000 clones, with less than 80% appearing a single time and 2.1% taken by the ten largest.

This TCR was recovered from a man in his forties in good health and CMV-seronegative. Sample: PBMCs. This chain links TRBV6-5 with TRBJ2-5, with 7 nucleotides matching TRBD1. The CDR3 DNA reads TGTGCCAGCAGCGACAGGGCAGTGGTGGGGACCCAGTACTTC. Its translation is CASSDRAVVGTQYF.